What follows are 2 T cell receptor beta chains derived from one specimen sequenced in a study of cytomegalovirus exposure and HLA in healthy donors. The study ran its PCR with 60 Vbeta and 13 Jbeta primers. Profiling relied on immunoSEQ multiplex PCR, and the TCRdb table lists in-frame clones only, not all of them. Found here are around 140,000 clones, 80% to 85% of them singletons; the top ten hold about 7.5%. Material for sequencing was PBMCs. The receptors come from a woman aged 45 to 65 in good health and CMV-seropositive.

The V and J genes are TRBV7-9 and TRBJ2-1; 13 positions agree with TRBD2. V dropped 2 bases and J dropped 4; count of bases not matched to a gene: 5. This CDR3 is built from 17 residues. The germline gives CDR1 SEHNR, CDR2 FQNEAQ (reference sequence). CDR3 sequence: CASSLRTSGSPYNEQFF. CDR3 nucleotide sequence: TGTGCCAGCAGCTTACGGACTAGCGGGAGTCCTTACAATGAGCAGTTCTTC. Full variable domain (remainder filled in from reference TRBV7-9 and TRBJ2-1): DTGVSQNPRHKITKRGQNVTFRCDPISEHNRLYWYRQTLGQGPEFLTYFQNEAQLEKSRLLSDRFSAERPKGSFSTLEIQRTEQGDSAMYLCASSLRTSGSPYNEQFFGPGTRLTVL.

V usage is TRBV30 and J usage is TRBJ2-7, with TRBD1 matching over 9 bases. Germline V gives CDR1 GTSNPN, CDR2 SVGIG (reference sequence). J gave up 3 bases and V 3 bases, and 0 bases lay outside the gene matches. The CDR3 extends over 12 amino acids. The CDR3 spells CAWRDRGYEQYF. The CDR3 nucleotides are TGTGCCTGGAGGGACAGGGGCTACGAGCAGTACTTC.